This T cell receptor beta chain was profiled in a study of CD8 T cells in ankylosing spondylitis. Points from the study as a whole: A TCR beta motif of eight or nine highly homologous variants seemed to mark ankylosing spondylitis blood. Reportedly, matched ankylosing spondylitis synovial fluid was significantly enriched for disease-linked clones.

From germline, CDR1 is SGDLS and CDR2 YYNGEE. V was cut by 2 bases and J by 3 bases, with 10 bases left in between. CDR3 length: 14 residues. In making TCR beta libraries, quantitative 5'-RACE with molecular barcodes was used. A single record per CDR3 protein comes from TCRdb applying MiXCR to the 5' RACE reads. The table lists roughly 42,000 distinct CDR3 sequences, roughly 2.5% of them singletons. In this sample, this clonotype turned up many times. Its antigen is currently unknown. This chain joins TRBV9 and TRBJ2-3, with D uncertain. Sequenced: blood, either unsorted or a sorted T cell fraction (not recorded which). The clonotype was recovered from a male donor with ankylosing spondylitis or in good health (not recorded which). In nucleotides, the CDR3 is TGTGCCAGCAGCGTTCTGCGGTCTACAGATACGCAGTATTTT. It translates to CASSVLRSTDTQYF.